These 13 T cell receptor beta chains originate from one sample sequenced in a study of human T cells and chemical hapten exposure. This sample's time point: patch test 2, 6 weeks after DPC sensitization. Treatment denoted: therapeutic diphenylcyclopropenone sensitization with weekly scalp DPC. MiXCR, applied by TCRdb to the RACE reads, yields one record per CDR3 protein. The sample records about 69,000 distinct CDR3 sequences, approximately 10% being singletons. This specimen was whole blood, taken in connection with sensitization to the hapten diphenylcyclopropenone (DPC). Receptors were obtained from a woman in her 50s with alopecia areata. Some clones in this sample may be carry-over from other donors' samples.

This clonotype was detected many times. The CDR3, as DNA: TGCAGCGTTGCTTCCTGGGGCTACAATGAGCAGTTCTTC. This gives the protein CSVASWGYNEQFF. The rearrangement uses TRBV29-1 and TRBJ2-1; no clear D gene. The CDR3 length is 13 residues. The germline V gene has CDR1 SQVTM and CDR2 ANQGSEA. Trimming stripped 4 bases from V and 3 bases from J, with 10 bases between.

This clonotype was observed many times. V and J are TRBV27 and TRBJ2-2; no reliable D call. V dropped 3 bases and J dropped 4 bases, with 9 bases sitting between them. This CDR3 is 14 amino acids long. Germline V gene sequence: CDR1 MNHEY, CDR2 SMNVEV (reference sequence). CDR3: CASSFARSTGELFF. CDR3 bases: TGTGCCAGCAGTTTTGCTCGGTCCACCGGGGAGCTGTTTTTT.

The CDR3 bases are TGTGCCAGCAGCTTAGCGGTTACGGGGCGAGGAAGGAAAGCTTTCTTT. Encoded protein: CASSLAVTGRGRKAFF. J is TRBJ1-1 and V is TRBV7-6; weak D call: TRBD1 (5 bases). CDR1 is SGHVS, CDR2 FNYEAQ, per germline. The CDR3 covers 16 residues. The V gene lost 0 bases and the J gene lost 9 bases, with 20 bases spanning the gap.

The table lists this clonotype with many counts. The DNA of the CDR3 is TGTGCCAGCAGCCAATCCGGCGGGACTAGCGGGAGAAATGAGCAGTTCTTC. Amino acids: CASSQSGGTSGRNEQFF. V is TRBV3-1 and J is TRBJ2-1; TRBD2 matches 14 bases. In germline, CDR1 is LGHDT, CDR2 YNNKEL (reference sequence). The CDR3 spans 17 residues. V lost 2 bases, J lost 7 bases, and 7 bases stayed unmatched.

This clonotype came up many times. V gene TRBV2 combines with J gene TRBJ2-7, with 13 nucleotides matching TRBD2. V shed 5 bases, J shed 3 bases, and the junction held 4 bases outside the gene matches. This CDR3 region has 15 residues. Per the germline V gene, CDR1 is SNHLY and CDR2 is FYNNEI. CDR3 coding DNA: TGTGCCAGCAGTCGGACTAGCGGGAGTATCTACGAGCAGTACTTC. Residues: CASSRTSGSIYEQYF.

This clonotype came up a few times. The J gene is TRBJ2-1, the V gene TRBV7-2; D uncertain. CDR1 SGHTA and CDR2 FQGNSA come from the germline V gene. Trimming took 3 bases from V and 0 from J, leaving 9 bases between them. This CDR3 is built from 15 residues. DNA of the CDR3: TGTGCCAGCAGCTTGGTACCAAACTCCTACAATGAGCAGTTCTTC. It is translated as CASSLVPNSYNEQFF.

Ten or more counts support this clonotype. This sequence joins TRBV18 and TRBJ2-1; 8 bases fit TRBD2. Per germline, CDR1 KGHSH and CDR2 LQKENI. The CDR3 sequence is 17 residues long. With 0 bases clipped from V and 7 bases from J, the junction kept 11 bases outside the gene matches. The DNA of the CDR3 is TGTGCCAGCTCACCACCCACCACTAGCGGTAGGGCGAATGAGCAGTTCTTC. This codes for CASSPPTTSGRANEQFF.

This clonotype was seen a handful of times. CDR3 in amino acids: CSARDGAGIGSNQPQHF. CDR3 bases: TGCAGTGCTAGAGATGGGGCAGGGATCGGAAGCAATCAGCCCCAGCATTTT. This sequence joins TRBV20-1 and TRBJ1-5, with D possibly matching TRBD1 (5 bases). Germline V gene data show CDR1 as DFQATT and CDR2 as SNEGSKA (reference sequence). The length of the CDR3 is 17 residues. Trimming took 0 bases from V and 1 from J, leaving 16 bases between them.

This clonotype was counted ten times or more. This chain links TRBV6-1 with TRBJ2-3, with TRBD2 matching over 9 bases. Germline CDR1 reads MNHNS; CDR2 reads SASEGT. Trimming at V came to 7 bases and at J to 3 bases, leaving 8 bases not matched to a gene. This CDR3 has 15 residues. The CDR3 loop is CASTGLAKVTDTQYF. DNA of the CDR3: TGTGCCAGCACGGGACTAGCAAAAGTAACAGATACGCAGTATTTT.

In the case of this clonotype: A read error may explain this, as a much larger clone is one base away. The rearrangement uses TRBV19 and TRBJ2-3; no firm D call. This CDR3 is 14 amino acids long. The germline V gene has CDR1 LNHDA and CDR2 SQIVND (reference sequence). Deletions cut 7 bases from V and 5 bases from J, with 16 bases between. The CDR3 DNA reads TGTGCCAGTAAGGGTGGACCTTCTATAGATACGCAGTATTTT. Amino acids: CASKGGPSIDTQYF.

The genes are TRBV5-5 and TRBJ1-4; D unclear. V was trimmed by 1 base and J by 8 bases, leaving 9 bases between them. The V gene's germline CDR1 is SGHKS and CDR2 YYEKEE (reference sequence). This CDR3 comprises 13 residues. In nucleotides, the CDR3 is TGTGCCAGCAGCTTGTATTTCGGGGAAAAACTGTTTTTT. The encoded protein is CASSLYFGEKLFF.

This clonotype came up a few times. This sequence joins TRBV29-1 and TRBJ2-7; no clear D. Trimming cost V 7 bases and J 0 bases, with 22 bases left between them. CDR3 length equals 16 residues. CDR1 and CDR2 from the germline V gene are SQVTM and ANQGSEA. CDR3 DNA sequence: TGCAGCGCCCCACCCCGCGGTGTCCCGAGCTCCTACGAGCAGTACTTC. This translates into CSAPPRGVPSSYEQYF.

In regard to this clonotype: A much more abundant neighbour one base away suggests this may be a read error. This chain uses TRBV3-1 with TRBJ2-1; D remains ambiguous. In germline, CDR1 is LGHDT, CDR2 YNNKEL (reference sequence). This CDR3 region has 14 residues. CDR3 protein: CTSSQDRSSNEQFF. Here the CDR3 DNA reads TGTACCAGCAGCCAAGATCGAAGCTCCAATGAGCAGTTCTTC.